Below are 3 T cell receptor beta chains sequenced from a single sample in a study of Ad26.COV2.S vaccination and SARS-CoV-2 variants. Generated by immunoSEQ multiplex PCR, the TCRdb table keeps only in-frame clones and is missing some. The repertoire has more than 400,000 clones, about 90% of them found once; the top ten carry 1.5% to 2%. Treatment given: roughly 20 received Ad26.COV2.S at low or high dose, single or two shots; several received placebo; per-sample allocation not given. Day 63 after the first vaccine or placebo injection was the time point for sampling. The sample here was peripheral blood, taken in a trial of Ad26.COV2.S vaccine versus placebo. The receptors here all came from a person aged 18 to 59 who received the Ad26.COV2.S COVID-19 vaccine or a placebo.

V gene TRBV28 combines with J gene TRBJ1-6; tentative D call: TRBD1 (5 bases). Germline V gene data show CDR1 as MDHEN and CDR2 as SYDVKM. There are 14 residues in the CDR3. The V and J ends lost 6 bases and 10 bases respectively, with 16 bases between them. The DNA of the CDR3 is TGTGCCAGCAGGACAGCCTCCCCAATCTCACCCCTCCACTTT. Translation: CASRTASPISPLHF.

The J gene is TRBJ1-1, the V gene TRBV4-3; D is unclear. Germline CDR1 reads LGHNA; CDR2 reads YSLEER. V lost 2 bases, J lost 7 bases, and 8 bases lay in between. The CDR3 has 12 residues. The CDR3 DNA sequence: TGCGCCAGCAGCCAATGGGGAGGTGAAGCTTTCTTT. It encodes CASSQWGGEAFF.

The J gene is TRBJ1-3, the V gene TRBV18, with D possibly being TRBD1 (5 bases). Trimming shortened V by 1 base and J by 4 bases, and 8 bases separated the two germline ends. The CDR3 has 14 amino acids. The germline CDR1 and CDR2 sequences are KGHSH and LQKENI. The CDR3 DNA follows: TGTGCCAGCTCACCACGGGCAGGGGGAAACACCATATATTTT. Translated, it gives CASSPRAGGNTIYF.